One sample yielded the 20 T cell receptor beta chains listed below, sequenced in a study of cytomegalovirus exposure and HLA in healthy donors. This PCR relied on a set of 60 Vbeta primers and 13 Jbeta primers. The method was immunoSEQ multiplex PCR; TCRdb's version includes in-frame clones alone and lacks a portion of them. The sample includes fewer than 150,000 clones, nearly 80% seen only once; the top ten take roughly 2.3%. The sample comprised PBMCs. The receptor source for this set is a man aged 25-40 years in good health and CMV-seronegative.

The chain recombines TRBV10-3 with TRBJ2-2, with D unclear. The germline V and J ends were trimmed by 8 bases and 6 bases, with 16 bases remaining between them. Germline V gene sequence: CDR1 ENHRY, CDR2 SYGVKD. The CDR3 has 14 residues. CDR3 nucleotide sequence: TGTGCCATCGGGTCGAGTCCAGAGGCCGGGGAGCTGTTTTTT. Amino acid sequence: CAIGSSPEAGELFF.

This clone was seen a few times. The chain has TRBV28 and TRBJ2-7; no clear D gene. This CDR3 is 12 amino acids long. V was cut by 5 bases and J by 4 bases, with 9 bases left in between. Per the germline V gene, CDR1 is MDHEN and CDR2 is SYDVKM. DNA of the CDR3: TGTGCCAGCAGTATGCCCGGTTACGAGCAGTACTTC. As protein: CASSMPGYEQYF.

The chain is built from TRBV28 and TRBJ2-3, with 13 bases that match TRBD2. From germline, CDR1 is MDHEN and CDR2 SYDVKM. This CDR3 contains 16 residues. The trim removed 5 bases at V and 5 bases at J, leaving 7 bases unmatched. The CDR3 spells CASSLGLAGVEDTQYF. The CDR3 DNA reads TGTGCCAGCAGTCTCGGACTAGCGGGAGTTGAAGATACGCAGTATTTT.

The chain's CDR3 is CASSLGQVATNEKLFF. The CDR3, as DNA: TGTGCCAGCTCACTCGGACAGGTTGCAACTAATGAAAAACTGTTTTTT. This chain joins TRBV18 and TRBJ1-4; 7 bases fit TRBD1. Germline assignment: CDR1 KGHSH and CDR2 LQKENI. Germline trimming cut 4 bases from V and 0 bases from J; bases unmatched to any gene: 5. The CDR3 totals 16 residues. The entire variable domain, with the rest obtained from reference TRBV18 and TRBJ1-4, is as follows: NAGVMQNPRHLVRRRGQEARLRCSPMKGHSHVYWYRQLPEEGLKFMVYLQKENIIDESGMPKERFSAEFPKEGPSILRIQQVVRGDSAAYFCASSLGQVATNEKLFFGSGTQLSVL.

Comments on this clone: Other DNA sequences of this sample code for an identical CDR3. The chain uses TRBV28 and TRBJ2-1, with TRBD2 matching over 9 bases. J gave up 15 bases and V 5 bases, and 8 bases lay outside the gene matches. CDR1 is MDHEN and CDR2 is SYDVKM in the germline V gene. The CDR3 runs to 12 residues. This CDR3 reads CASSLAGYFPFF. CDR3 in DNA: TGTGCCAGCAGTCTAGCGGGATATTTTCCGTTCTTC.

This clone was seen a few times. The V and J genes are TRBV4-2 and TRBJ1-5; D is ambiguous. Deletions cut 0 bases from V and 4 bases from J, with 7 bases between. CDR1 and CDR2 (germline): LGHNA, YNFKEQ. The CDR3 runs 14 residues. CDR3 DNA: TGTGCCAGCAGCCAAGATTTGAGAAATCAGCCCCAGCATTTT. This sequence encodes CASSQDLRNQPQHF.

This chain connects TRBV27 to TRBJ2-7; a possible D gene is TRBD2 (5 bases). Germline CDR1 is MNHEY and CDR2 is SMNVEV (reference sequence). V lost 10 bases and J lost 1, with 20 bases in between. The CDR3 consists of 15 residues. In DNA form, the CDR3 reads TGTGCCATGACTCCCGGGGTCAATCAATCCTACGAGCAGTACTTC. It is translated as CAMTPGVNQSYEQYF.

This clone was recorded a few times. The CDR3 loop reads CAWSVAPSGGNTIYF. CDR3 bases: TGTGCCTGGAGTGTCGCTCCTTCGGGGGGAAACACCATATATTTT. The V and J genes are TRBV30 and TRBJ1-3, with D uncertain. The CDR3 has 15 residues. Looked up from germline, CDR1 is GTSNPN and CDR2 is SVGIG (reference sequence). V lost 0 bases to trimming and J lost 4 bases, with 13 bases between them.

The rearrangement uses TRBV28 and TRBJ1-2; maybe TRBD1 (5 bases). The CDR3 covers 15 residues. Germline CDR1 is MDHEN and CDR2 is SYDVKM. V lost 3 bases and J 4 bases, leaving 15 bases between the germline ends. The CDR3 coding sequence is TGTGCCAGCAGTTTTGACGGCAGGACATCCTATGGCTACACCTTC. Translated: CASSFDGRTSYGYTF.

This chain uses TRBV9 with TRBJ2-3; perhaps TRBD2 as D (5 bases). The V gene lost 0 bases and the J gene lost 4 bases, with 9 bases spanning the gap. This CDR3 spans 14 amino acids. CDR1 and CDR2 (germline): SGDLS, YYNGEE. The CDR3 sequence is CASSVASRADTQYF. In nucleotides, the CDR3 is TGTGCCAGCAGCGTAGCATCGAGGGCAGATACGCAGTATTTT.

The chain recombines TRBV2 with TRBJ1-2; D gene ambiguous. V lost 2 bases, J lost 0 bases, and 7 bases lay in between. The CDR3 contains 14 residues. Per the germline V gene, CDR1 is SNHLY and CDR2 is FYNNEI. The CDR3 DNA is TGTGCCAGCAGTGAAAGAGGAGCTAACTATGGCTACACCTTC. Its translation: CASSERGANYGYTF.

The chain carries TRBV19 and TRBJ2-1; D might be TRBD2 (5 bases). Trimming stripped 7 bases from V and 5 bases from J, with 9 bases between. Germline V gene data show CDR1 as LNHDA and CDR2 as SQIVND (reference sequence). This CDR3 region has 12 residues. CDR3 sequence (DNA): TGTGCCAGTACGAGCGGCCACAATGAGCAGTTCTTC. Translation: CASTSGHNEQFF.

This clone was observed a single time. V is TRBV27 and J is TRBJ1-2; D possibly corresponds to TRBD1 (6 bases). Germline V CDR1 and CDR2: MNHEY, SMNVEV (reference sequence). CDR3 size: 14 residues. V lost 4 bases and J lost 3, with 12 bases in between. CDR3 DNA: TGTGCCAGCAGTTCCGCGACAGGAGACTATGGCTACACCTTC. Residues: CASSSATGDYGYTF.

The chain links TRBV5-1 to TRBJ2-5; possibly TRBD1 for D (5 bases). This CDR3 comprises 16 residues. V lost 4 bases and J 0 bases, leaving 16 bases between the germline ends. Germline lookup yields CDR1 SGHRS and CDR2 YFSETQ. For the CDR3, the DNA is TGCGCCAGCAGCCCGTGGGTGCAGGGTCACCAAGAGACCCAGTACTTC. It is translated as CASSPWVQGHQETQYF.

This clone appeared a few times. The chain has TRBV6-5 and TRBJ1-5, with 7 bases that match TRBD1. This CDR3 is built from 14 residues. Germline trimming cut 0 bases from V and 5 bases from J; bases unmatched to any gene: 1. Germline CDR1 and CDR2: MNHEY and SVGAGI. The CDR3 nucleotides are TGTGCCAGCAGTTACTCCAGGGGGGATCAGCCCCAGCATTTT. Its translation is CASSYSRGDQPQHF.

This chain uses TRBV19 with TRBJ1-4; D is possibly TRBD1 (5 bases). Germline CDR1 is LNHDA and CDR2 is SQIVND (reference sequence). V was cut by 7 bases and J by 0 bases, with 9 bases left in between. The CDR3 runs 14 residues. CDR3 sequence (DNA): TGTGCCAGTAAAGGGGATTCAACTAATGAAAAACTGTTTTTT. This sequence encodes CASKGDSTNEKLFF.

The chain recombines TRBV11-2 with TRBJ2-7; 7 nucleotides match TRBD2. V lost 7 bases to trimming and J lost 2 bases; unmatched junction nucleotides: 8. CDR1 SGHAT and CDR2 FQNNGV come from the germline V gene. This CDR3 is built from 14 residues. Here the CDR3 DNA reads TGTGCCAGCACCTTGGGGGGAGGGCCCTACGAGCAGTACTTC. This sequence encodes CASTLGGGPYEQYF. The full variable domain, completed using reference TRBV11-2 and TRBJ2-7, is EAGVAQSPRYKIIEKRQSVAFWCNPISGHATLYWYQQILGQGPKLLIQFQNNGVVDDSQLPKDRFSAERLKGVDSTLKIQPAKLEDSAVYLCASTLGGGPYEQYFGPGTRLTVT.

The gene calls are TRBV14 and TRBJ1-2, with unresolved D. Germline V gene sequence: CDR1 SGHDN, CDR2 FVKESK. The CDR3 contains 13 residues. Trimming left V 3 bases short and J 8 bases short, with 13 bases between. CDR3 DNA sequence: TGTGCCAGCAGCCAGGCTAGATCGAGGGGCTACACCTTC. Encoded protein: CASSQARSRGYTF.

This clone turned up a few times. The rearrangement joins TRBV5-6 to TRBJ1-2; possibly TRBD1 for D (6 bases). This CDR3 comprises 15 residues. The V end lost 5 bases, the J end lost 4 bases, and 18 bases lay between the germline ends. In germline, CDR1 is SGHDT, CDR2 YYEEEE. The CDR3 spells CASRVTGSEIYGYTF. CDR3 coding DNA: TGTGCCAGCAGAGTGACAGGATCCGAGATCTATGGCTACACCTTC.

This chain uses TRBV5-4 with TRBJ2-7; unclear D gene. Trimming removed 4 bases at V and 4 bases at J, with 9 bases between. Germline CDR1 SGHNT, CDR2 YYREEE (reference sequence). CDR3 length equals 12 residues. The CDR3 sequence: CASSIDSYEQYF. DNA for the CDR3: TGTGCCAGCAGCATAGACTCATACGAGCAGTACTTC.